This T cell receptor (beta chain) was sequenced for a study of blood T cell repertoires in COVID-19. Across the study: Both acute and convalescent COVID-19 samples were obtained from the United States, Italy and Spain. Sources were T cells, B-cell-depleted T cells, or PBMCs; the material itself was cDNA or gDNA.

Germline loops: CDR1 MNHEY, CDR2 SVGAGI. Losses at the gene ends were 2 bases for V and 6 bases for J; bases not matched to a gene: 6. This CDR3 has 15 residues. The authors' processing: Estimated nucleated cell counts came from reference gene primer amplification. Generated by immunoSEQ multiplex PCR, the TCRdb table keeps only in-frame clones and is missing some. The V and J calls and clone size are taken from that table; D and trimming were inferred from the DNA. The data show 120,000 to 150,000 clones, around 79% seen once. V usage is TRBV6-5 and J usage is TRBJ1-4, with TRBD1 matching 7 bases. The sequencing input was peripheral blood. The sequence came from a man aged 45-60 years with active or convalescent COVID-19. CDR3 in amino acids: CASSYAGQDYEKLFF. For the CDR3, the DNA is TGTGCCAGCAGTTACGCCGGACAGGACTATGAAAAACTGTTTTTT.